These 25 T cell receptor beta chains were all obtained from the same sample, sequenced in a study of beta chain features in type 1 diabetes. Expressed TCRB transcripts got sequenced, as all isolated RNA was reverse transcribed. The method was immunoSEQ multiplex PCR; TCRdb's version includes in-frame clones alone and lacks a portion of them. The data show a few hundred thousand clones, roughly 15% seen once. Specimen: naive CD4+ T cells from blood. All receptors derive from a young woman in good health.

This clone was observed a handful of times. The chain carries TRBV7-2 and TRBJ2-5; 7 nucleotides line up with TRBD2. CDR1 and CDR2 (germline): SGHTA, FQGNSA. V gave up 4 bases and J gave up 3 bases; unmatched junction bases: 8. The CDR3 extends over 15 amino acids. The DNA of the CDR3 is TGTGCCAGCAGCTCACTAGCGAGGATCGAAGAGACCCAGTACTTC. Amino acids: CASSSLARIEETQYF.

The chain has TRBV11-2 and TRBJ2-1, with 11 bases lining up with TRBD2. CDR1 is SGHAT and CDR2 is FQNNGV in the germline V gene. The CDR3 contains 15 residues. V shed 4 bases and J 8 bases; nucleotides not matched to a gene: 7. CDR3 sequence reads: CASSSNSGRVHEQFF. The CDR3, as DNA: TGTGCCAGCAGCTCAAATAGCGGGAGGGTGCATGAGCAGTTCTTC.

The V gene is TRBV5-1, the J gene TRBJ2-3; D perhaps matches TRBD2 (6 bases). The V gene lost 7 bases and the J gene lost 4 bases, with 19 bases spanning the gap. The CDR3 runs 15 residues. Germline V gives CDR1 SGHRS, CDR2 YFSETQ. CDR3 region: CASHHGGGGPDTQYF. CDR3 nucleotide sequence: TGCGCCAGCCACCATGGGGGAGGTGGTCCAGATACGCAGTATTTT.

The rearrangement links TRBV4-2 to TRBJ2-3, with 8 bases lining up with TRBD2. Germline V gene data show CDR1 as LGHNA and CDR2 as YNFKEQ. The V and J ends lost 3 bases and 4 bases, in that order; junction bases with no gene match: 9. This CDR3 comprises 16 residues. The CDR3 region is CASSHPQRESADTQYF. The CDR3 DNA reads TGTGCCAGCAGCCACCCCCAGCGGGAGTCGGCAGATACGCAGTATTTT.

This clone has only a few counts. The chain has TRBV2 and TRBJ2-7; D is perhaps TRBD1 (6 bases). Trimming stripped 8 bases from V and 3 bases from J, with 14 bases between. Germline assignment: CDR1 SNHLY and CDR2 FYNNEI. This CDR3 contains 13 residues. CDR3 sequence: CASSQGQVYEQYF. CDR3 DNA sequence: TGTGCCAGCTCTCAGGGACAAGTCTACGAGCAGTACTTC.

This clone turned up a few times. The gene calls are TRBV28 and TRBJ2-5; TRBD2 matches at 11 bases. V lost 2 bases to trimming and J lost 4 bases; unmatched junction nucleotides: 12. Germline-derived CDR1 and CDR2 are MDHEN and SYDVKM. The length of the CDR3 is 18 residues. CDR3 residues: CASSLGASGRLRGETQYF. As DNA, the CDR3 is TGTGCCAGCAGTTTAGGTGCTAGCGGGAGGCTCAGGGGAGAGACCCAGTACTTC.

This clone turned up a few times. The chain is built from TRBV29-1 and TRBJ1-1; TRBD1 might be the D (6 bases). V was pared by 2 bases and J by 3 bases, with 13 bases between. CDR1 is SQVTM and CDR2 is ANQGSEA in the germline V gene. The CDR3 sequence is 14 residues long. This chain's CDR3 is CSVEIRGAHTEAFF. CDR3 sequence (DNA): TGCAGCGTTGAAATTCGGGGGGCTCACACTGAAGCTTTCTTT.

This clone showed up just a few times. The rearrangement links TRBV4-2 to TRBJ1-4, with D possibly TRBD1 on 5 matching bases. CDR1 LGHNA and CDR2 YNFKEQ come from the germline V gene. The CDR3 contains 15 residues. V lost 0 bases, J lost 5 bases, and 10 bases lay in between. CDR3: CASSQDTGSNEKLFF. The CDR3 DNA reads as TGTGCCAGCAGCCAAGATACAGGTTCAAATGAAAAACTGTTTTTT.

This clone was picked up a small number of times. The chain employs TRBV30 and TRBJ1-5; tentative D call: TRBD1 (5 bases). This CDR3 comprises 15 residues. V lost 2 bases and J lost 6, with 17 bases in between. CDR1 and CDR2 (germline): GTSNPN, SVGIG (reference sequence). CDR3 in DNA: TGTGCCTGGAGTTGGGGTGCCGGGGGGTTTCAGCCCCAGCATTTT. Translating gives CAWSWGAGGFQPQHF. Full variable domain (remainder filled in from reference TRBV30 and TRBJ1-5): SQTIHQWPATLVQPVGSPLSLECTVEGTSNPNLYWYRQAAGRGLQLLFYSVGIGQISSEVPQNLSASRPQDRQFILSSKKLLLSDSGFYLCAWSWGAGGFQPQHFGDGTRLSIL.

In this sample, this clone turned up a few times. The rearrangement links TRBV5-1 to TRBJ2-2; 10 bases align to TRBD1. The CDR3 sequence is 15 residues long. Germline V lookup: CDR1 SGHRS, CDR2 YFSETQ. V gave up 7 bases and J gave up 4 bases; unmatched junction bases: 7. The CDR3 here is CASWRQGAVTGELFF. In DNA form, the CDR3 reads TGCGCCAGCTGGAGACAGGGGGCGGTCACCGGGGAGCTGTTTTTT.

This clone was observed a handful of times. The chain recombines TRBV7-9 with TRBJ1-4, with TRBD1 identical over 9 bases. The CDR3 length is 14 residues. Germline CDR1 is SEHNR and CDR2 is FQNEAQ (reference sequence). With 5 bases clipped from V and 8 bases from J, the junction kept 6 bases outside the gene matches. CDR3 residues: CASSVDRGAEKLFF. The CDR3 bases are TGTGCCAGCAGCGTGGACAGGGGAGCCGAAAAACTGTTTTTT.

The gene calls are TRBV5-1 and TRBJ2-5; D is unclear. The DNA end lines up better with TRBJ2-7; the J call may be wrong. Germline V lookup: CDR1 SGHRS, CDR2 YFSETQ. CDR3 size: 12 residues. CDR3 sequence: CASSPSSYEQYF. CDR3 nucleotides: TGCGCCAGCAGCCCGAGCTCCTACGAGCAGTACTTC.

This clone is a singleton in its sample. CDR3 region: CASSLWSGVSYNEQFF. The CDR3 region has the DNA TGTGCCAGCAGCTTATGGAGCGGGGTCTCCTACAATGAGCAGTTCTTC. The genes are TRBV7-2 and TRBJ2-1; 7 bases map to TRBD2. Germline V gives CDR1 SGHTA, CDR2 FQGNSA. CDR3 length equals 16 residues. The V gene end was trimmed by 2 bases and the J gene end by 0 bases; junction bases not matched to a gene: 4.

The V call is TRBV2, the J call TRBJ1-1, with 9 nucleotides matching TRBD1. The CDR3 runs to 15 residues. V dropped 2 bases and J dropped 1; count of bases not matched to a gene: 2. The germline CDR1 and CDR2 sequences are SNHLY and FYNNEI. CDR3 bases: TGTGCCAGCAGTGAACTGGGACAGGGGAACACTGAAGCTTTCTTT. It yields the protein CASSELGQGNTEAFF.

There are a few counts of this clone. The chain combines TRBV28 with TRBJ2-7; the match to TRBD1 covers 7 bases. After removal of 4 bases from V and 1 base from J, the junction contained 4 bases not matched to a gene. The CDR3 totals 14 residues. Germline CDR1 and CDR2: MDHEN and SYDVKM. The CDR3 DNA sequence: TGTGCCAGCAGTTCCCCGGGACAGTCCTACGAGCAGTACTTC. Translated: CASSSPGQSYEQYF.

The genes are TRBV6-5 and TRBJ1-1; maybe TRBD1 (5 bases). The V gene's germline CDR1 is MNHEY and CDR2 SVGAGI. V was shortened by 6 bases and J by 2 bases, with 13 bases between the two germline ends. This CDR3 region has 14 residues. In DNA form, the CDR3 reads TGTGCCAGCAGAGAACGACAGCCCAACACTGAAGCTTTCTTT. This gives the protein CASRERQPNTEAFF.

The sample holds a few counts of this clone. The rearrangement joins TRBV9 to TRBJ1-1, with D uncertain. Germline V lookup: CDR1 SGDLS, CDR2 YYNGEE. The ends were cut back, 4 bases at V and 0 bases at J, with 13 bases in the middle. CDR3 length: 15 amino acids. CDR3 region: CASSPSSSLNTEAFF. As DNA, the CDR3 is TGTGCCAGCAGCCCCAGTAGTAGCCTGAACACTGAAGCTTTCTTT.

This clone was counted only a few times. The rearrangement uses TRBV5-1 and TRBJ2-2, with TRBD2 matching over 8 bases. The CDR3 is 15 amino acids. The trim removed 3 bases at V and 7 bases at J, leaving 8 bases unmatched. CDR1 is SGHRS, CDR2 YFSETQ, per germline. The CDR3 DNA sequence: TGCGCCAGCAGCTGGGGTAGCGGGACAAACGGGGAGCTGTTTTTT. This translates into CASSWGSGTNGELFF.

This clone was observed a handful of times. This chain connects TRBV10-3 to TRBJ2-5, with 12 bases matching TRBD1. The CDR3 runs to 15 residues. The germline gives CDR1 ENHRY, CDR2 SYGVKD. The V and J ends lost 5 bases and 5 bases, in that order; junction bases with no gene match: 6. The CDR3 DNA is TGTGCCATCAGTCACCGGGACAGGGGGCTTGAGACCCAGTACTTC. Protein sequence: CAISHRDRGLETQYF.

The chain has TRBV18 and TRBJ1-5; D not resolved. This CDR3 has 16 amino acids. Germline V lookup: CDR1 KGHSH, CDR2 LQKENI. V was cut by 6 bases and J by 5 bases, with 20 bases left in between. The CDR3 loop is CASSPNEGGGYQPQHF. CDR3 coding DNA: TGTGCCAGCTCCCCGAATGAAGGAGGCGGGTATCAGCCCCAGCATTTT.

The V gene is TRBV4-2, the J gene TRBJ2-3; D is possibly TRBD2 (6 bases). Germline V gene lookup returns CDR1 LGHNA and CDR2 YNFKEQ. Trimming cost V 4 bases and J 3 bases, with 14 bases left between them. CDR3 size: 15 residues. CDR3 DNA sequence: TGTGCCAGCAGCCTACAGCCGACTAGAACAGATACGCAGTATTTT. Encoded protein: CASSLQPTRTDTQYF.

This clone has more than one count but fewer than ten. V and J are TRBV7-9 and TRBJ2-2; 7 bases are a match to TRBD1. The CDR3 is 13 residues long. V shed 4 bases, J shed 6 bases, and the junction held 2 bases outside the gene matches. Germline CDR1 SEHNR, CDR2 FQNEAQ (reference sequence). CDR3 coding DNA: TGTGCCAGCAGCTCTACAGGGGCCGGGGAGCTGTTTTTT. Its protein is CASSSTGAGELFF.

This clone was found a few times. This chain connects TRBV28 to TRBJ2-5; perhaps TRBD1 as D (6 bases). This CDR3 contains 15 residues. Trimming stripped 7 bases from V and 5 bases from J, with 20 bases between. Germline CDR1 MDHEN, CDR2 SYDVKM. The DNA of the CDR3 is TGTGCCAGCACCCACCGCACAGGGTTAGAGGAGACCCAGTACTTC. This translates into CASTHRTGLEETQYF.

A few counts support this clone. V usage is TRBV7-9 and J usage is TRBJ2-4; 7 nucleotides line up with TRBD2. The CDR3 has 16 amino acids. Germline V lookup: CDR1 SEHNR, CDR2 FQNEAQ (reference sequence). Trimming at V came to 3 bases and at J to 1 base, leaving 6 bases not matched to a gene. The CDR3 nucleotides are TGTGCCAGCAGCTTTGCGGGAGTAATGGCCAAAAACATTCAGTACTTC. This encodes CASSFAGVMAKNIQYF.

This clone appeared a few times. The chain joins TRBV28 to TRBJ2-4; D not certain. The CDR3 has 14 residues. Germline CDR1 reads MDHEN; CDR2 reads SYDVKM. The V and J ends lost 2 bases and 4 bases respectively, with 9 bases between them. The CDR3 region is CASSLVGLKNIQYF. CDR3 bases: TGTGCCAGCAGTTTAGTGGGCCTGAAAAACATTCAGTACTTC.